These 22 T cell receptor beta chains originate from one sample sequenced in a study of T cell responses to AZD1222 COVID-19 vaccine. Some clones are missing from TCRdb's copy, which holds only in-frame ones; the method was immunoSEQ multiplex PCR. The repertoire has some 120,000 clones, 90% of them found once; the top ten carry approximately 7.6%. The sample was peripheral blood, taken on day 0 of AZD1222 vaccination. The source of these receptors is an adult in good health.

V and J are TRBV28 and TRBJ1-1; 8 nucleotides align to TRBD1. The V gene's germline CDR1 is MDHEN and CDR2 SYDVKM. V lost 5 bases, J lost 6 bases, and 11 bases stayed unmatched. The CDR3 is 15 residues long. The CDR3 bases are TGTGCCAGCAGTACCTACAGGGGGGAACGCGCTGAAGCTTTCTTT. This codes for CASSTYRGERAEAFF.

The rearrangement uses TRBV2 and TRBJ2-7, with 7 bases that match TRBD2. CDR3 length: 15 amino acids. The germline CDR1 and CDR2 sequences are SNHLY and FYNNEI. Trimming took 4 bases from V and 0 from J; bases not matched to a gene: 6. Here the CDR3 reads CASSGPAGISYEQYF. The CDR3 region has the DNA TGTGCCAGCAGTGGTCCAGCGGGAATCTCCTACGAGCAGTACTTC.

V usage is TRBV19 and J usage is TRBJ2-3, with a weak D call TRBD2 (6 bases). CDR1 is LNHDA, CDR2 SQIVND, per germline (reference sequence). V lost 7 bases to trimming and J lost 2 bases, with 13 bases between them. The CDR3 consists of 14 residues. The CDR3 DNA sequence: TGTGCCAGTAACCTCGGGAGCCCCACAGATACGCAGTATTTT. Its protein is CASNLGSPTDTQYF.

V gene TRBV29-1 combines with J gene TRBJ1-3, with unresolved D. Germline CDR1 and CDR2: SQVTM and ANQGSEA. V was trimmed by 2 bases and J by 3 bases, leaving 8 bases between them. The CDR3 is 13 amino acids. The CDR3 here is CSVETRNGNTIYF. DNA for the CDR3: TGCAGCGTTGAAACCAGAAATGGAAACACCATATATTTT.

The rearrangement links TRBV7-2 to TRBJ2-1; D is uncertain. Trimming removed 1 base from V and 3 bases from J, with 16 bases in between. CDR3 length: 17 residues. From germline, CDR1 is SGHTA and CDR2 FQGNSA. CDR3 DNA: TGTGCCAGCAGCTTAGTGTCCGGGCACGGCGGCTACAATGAGCAGTTCTTC. Translated: CASSLVSGHGGYNEQFF.

V usage is TRBV24-1 and J usage is TRBJ2-1; 9 nucleotides match TRBD2. The CDR3 is made up of 15 amino acids. The germline gives CDR1 KGHDR, CDR2 SFDVKD. With V trimmed by 2 bases and J by 8 bases, 6 bases remained unmatched. CDR3: CATSDYSGRGYEQFF. CDR3 bases: TGTGCCACCAGTGATTATAGCGGGAGAGGGTATGAGCAGTTCTTC.

The rearrangement uses TRBV29-1 and TRBJ2-5; perhaps TRBD1 as D (5 bases). The CDR3 contains 14 residues. With 4 bases removed from V and 2 bases from J, the gap between germline ends came to 14 bases. Germline CDR1 and CDR2: SQVTM and ANQGSEA. The CDR3 DNA sequence: TGCAGCGTTGCGGACGGACAAAATCAAGAGACCCAGTACTTC. It specifies CSVADGQNQETQYF.

The chain has TRBV11-3 and TRBJ2-2, with D possibly being TRBD2 (5 bases). The V gene's germline CDR1 is SGHNT and CDR2 YENEEA. This CDR3 contains 12 residues. V lost 6 bases to trimming and J lost 6 bases, with 8 bases between them. The CDR3 spells CASSQEAGELFF. CDR3 nucleotides: TGTGCCAGCAGTCAGGAGGCCGGGGAGCTGTTTTTT.

The chain joins TRBV6-2 or TRBV6-3 to TRBJ1-1; D is undetermined. This CDR3 contains 13 residues. Per germline, CDR1 MNHEY and CDR2 SVGEGT. Trimming took 2 bases from V and 1 from J, leaving 5 bases between them. The CDR3 loop reads CASSYGQNTEAFF. The CDR3 DNA reads as TGTGCCAGCAGTTACGGGCAGAACACTGAAGCTTTCTTT.

This chain connects TRBV11-2 to TRBJ2-1; a possible D gene is TRBD2 (5 bases). Looked up from germline, CDR1 is SGHAT and CDR2 is FQNNGV. The CDR3 covers 18 residues. Trimming stripped 4 bases from V and 0 bases from J, with 19 bases between. Here the CDR3 DNA reads TGTGCCAGCAGCTCCCTGAGGAGCGGCCCGAGCTCCTACAATGAGCAGTTCTTC. Its translation: CASSSLRSGPSSYNEQFF.

The chain links TRBV11-2 to TRBJ2-1; D remains ambiguous. This CDR3 has 15 residues. Germline CDR1 reads SGHAT; CDR2 reads FQNNGV. Trimming took 5 bases from V and 3 from J, leaving 14 bases between them. In DNA form, the CDR3 reads TGTGCCAGCAGCCTCCCCCCACACGACTACAATGAGCAGTTCTTC. Translating it yields CASSLPPHDYNEQFF. Supplemented by reference TRBV11-2 and TRBJ2-1, the full variable domain reads EAGVAQSPRYKIIEKRQSVAFWCNPISGHATLYWYQQILGQGPKLLIQFQNNGVVDDSQLPKDRFSAERLKGVDSTLKIQPAKLEDSAVYLCASSLPPHDYNEQFFGPGTRLTVL.

This chain joins TRBV7-3 and TRBJ2-1; 9 nucleotides match TRBD2. The length of the CDR3 is 15 residues. CDR1 and CDR2 (germline): SGHTA, FQGTGA. The trim removed 5 bases at V and 4 bases at J, leaving 6 bases unmatched. The CDR3 region has the DNA TGTGCCAGCAGCCCCCAGACTAGCGGATACAATGAGCAGTTCTTC. It codes for CASSPQTSGYNEQFF.

The chain employs TRBV11-2 and TRBJ2-5; D gene ambiguous. Between the trimmed V and J ends, which lost 5 bases and 3 bases, there was a span of 10 bases. This CDR3 is 13 amino acids long. The germline V gene encodes CDR1 SGHAT and CDR2 FQNNGV. The CDR3 loop is CASSARLEETQYF. CDR3 bases: TGTGCCAGCAGCGCGCGATTAGAAGAGACCCAGTACTTC.

The chain links TRBV7-8 to TRBJ1-4; D call uncertain. The CDR3 is made up of 13 amino acids. The germline CDR1 and CDR2 sequences are SGHVS and FQNEAQ. Trimming cost V 1 base and J 2 bases, with 2 bases left between them. This CDR3 is CASSLGTNEKLFF. CDR3 bases: TGTGCCAGCAGCTTAGGGACTAATGAAAAACTGTTTTTT.

This clone has a single count. This rearrangement joins TRBV27 to TRBJ1-5; the D gene is possibly TRBD1 (6 bases). The CDR3 spans 15 residues. V lost 7 bases and J lost 9, with 22 bases in between. Germline V gene sequence: CDR1 MNHEY, CDR2 SMNVEV (reference sequence). The CDR3: CASTDRTPRGSPQHF. The DNA of the CDR3 is TGTGCCAGCACTGACAGGACACCCAGGGGATCGCCCCAGCATTTT.

This sequence joins TRBV28 and TRBJ1-3; 7 bases align to TRBD1. This CDR3 comprises 15 residues. With V trimmed by 6 bases and J by 6 bases, 11 bases remained unmatched. The germline V gene encodes CDR1 MDHEN and CDR2 SYDVKM. The CDR3 sequence is CASRSGVTGLNTIYF. The CDR3 nucleotides are TGTGCCAGCAGAAGCGGGGTGACAGGGTTAAACACCATATATTTT. Full variable domain (missing parts from reference TRBV28 and TRBJ1-3): DVKVTQSSRYLVKRTGEKVFLECVQDMDHENMFWYRQDPGLGLRLIYFSYDVKMKEKGDIPEGYSVSREKKERFSLILESASTNQTSMYLCASRSGVTGLNTIYFGEGSWLTVV.

J is TRBJ1-6 and V is TRBV28; D remains unclear. This CDR3 has 14 amino acids. V lost 7 bases and J 4 bases, leaving 11 bases between the germline ends. In germline, CDR1 is MDHEN, CDR2 SYDVKM. CDR3 residues: CASTPVGYNSPLHF. CDR3 nucleotides: TGTGCCAGCACCCCCGTGGGTTATAATTCACCCCTCCACTTT.

The chain joins TRBV18 to TRBJ2-2, with TRBD2 matching 9 bases. The CDR3 extends over 16 amino acids. With 2 bases clipped from V and 3 bases from J, the junction kept 4 bases outside the gene matches. CDR1 KGHSH and CDR2 LQKENI come from the germline V gene. CDR3 region: CASSPFAGGDTGELFF. For the CDR3, the DNA is TGTGCCAGCTCACCATTCGCGGGAGGGGACACCGGGGAGCTGTTTTTT.

V usage is TRBV28 and J usage is TRBJ1-3; D remains ambiguous. Trimming removed 5 bases from V and 3 bases from J, with 8 bases in between. The CDR3 has 13 residues. CDR1 is MDHEN, CDR2 SYDVKM, per germline. The CDR3 loop reads CASSPNLGNTIYF. CDR3 bases: TGTGCCAGCAGTCCCAACCTTGGAAACACCATATATTTT.

V is TRBV19 and J is TRBJ2-1; TRBD2 agrees at 8 bases. Germline V CDR1 and CDR2: LNHDA, SQIVND (reference sequence). The CDR3 runs to 14 residues. V was pared by 10 bases and J by 8 bases, with 13 bases of the junction left unmatched. The CDR3 DNA reads TGTGCCACTCTAGGACTAGCTGTAGGGGATGAGCAGTTCTTC. Translating it yields CATLGLAVGDEQFF.

The chain combines TRBV18 with TRBJ2-1; D remains ambiguous. Trimming shortened V by 3 bases and J by 14 bases, and 14 bases separated the two germline ends. The CDR3 has 12 amino acids. Germline CDR1 and CDR2: KGHSH and LQKENI. The CDR3 DNA reads TGTGCCAGCTCACCCCCCAGTGAAGGAAAGTTCTTC. Amino acids: CASSPPSEGKFF. The variable domain in full, with the rest retrieved from reference TRBV18 and TRBJ2-1, is NAGVMQNPRHLVRRRGQEARLRCSPMKGHSHVYWYRQLPEEGLKFMVYLQKENIIDESGMPKERFSAEFPKEGPSILRIQQVVRGDSAAYFCASSPPSEGKFFGPGTRLTVL.

About this clone itself: Germline and junction disagree at one end, which may indicate a read error. The chain has TRBV7-3 and TRBJ2-2, with TRBD2 identical over 12 bases. Germline V gene lookup returns CDR1 SGHTA and CDR2 FQGTGA. CDR3 length: 17 residues. CDR3 in amino acids: CASSLTMTSGSIGELFF. CDR3 DNA sequence: TGTGCCAGCAGCCTAACGATGACTAGCGGGAGCATCGGGGAGCTGTTTTTT.